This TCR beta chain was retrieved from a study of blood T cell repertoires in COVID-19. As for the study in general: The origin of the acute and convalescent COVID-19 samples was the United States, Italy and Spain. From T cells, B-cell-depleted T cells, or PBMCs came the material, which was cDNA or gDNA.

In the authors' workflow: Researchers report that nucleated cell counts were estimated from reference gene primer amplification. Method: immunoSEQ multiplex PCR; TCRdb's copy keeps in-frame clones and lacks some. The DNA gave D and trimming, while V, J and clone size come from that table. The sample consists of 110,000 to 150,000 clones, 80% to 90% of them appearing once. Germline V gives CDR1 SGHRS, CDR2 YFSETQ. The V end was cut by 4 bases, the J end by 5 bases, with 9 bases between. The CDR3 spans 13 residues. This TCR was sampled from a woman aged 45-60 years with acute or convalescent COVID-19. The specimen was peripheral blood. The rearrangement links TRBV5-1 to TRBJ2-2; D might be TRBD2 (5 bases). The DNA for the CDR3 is TGCGCCAGCAGCCCGAGCGGAACCGGGGAGCTGTTTTTT. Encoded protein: CASSPSGTGELFF.